One and the same sample provided the 7 T cell receptor beta chains below, sequenced in a study of blood T cell repertoires in COVID-19. Produced via immunoSEQ multiplex PCR; TCRdb's table is partial and in-frame only. Counted here are some 230,000 clones, 70% to 90% occurring once; the ten biggest clones make up about 1%. The specimen sequenced was peripheral blood. Receptors originate from a man aged 40-49 years with acute or convalescent COVID-19.

The rearrangement joins TRBV12-3 or TRBV12-4 to TRBJ1-2; D is unresolved. V was clipped by 1 base and J by 8 bases, with 8 bases between them. The CDR3 is 12 residues long. CDR3 residues: CASSLGARGYTF. Here the CDR3 DNA reads TGTGCCAGCAGTTTAGGGGCTCGAGGCTACACCTTC.

Regarding this clone: Other DNA variants within this sample encode the same CDR3. This sequence joins TRBV7-8 and TRBJ1-1; D is undetermined. CDR3 size: 15 residues. Trimming pared 5 bases from V and 1 base from J, leaving 14 bases between. CDR1 SGHVS and CDR2 FQNEAQ come from the germline V gene. The CDR3 DNA follows: TGTGCCAGCAGCCCTAATGGAGGGAGGAACACTGAAGCTTTCTTT. It encodes CASSPNGGRNTEAFF.

V usage is TRBV15 and J usage is TRBJ1-2; D unclear. Per the germline V gene, CDR1 is LNHNV and CDR2 is YYDKDF (reference sequence). The CDR3 covers 18 residues. Trimming removed 1 base at V and 7 bases at J, with 25 bases between. The CDR3 protein is CATSRGGEWRASGPGYTF. CDR3 nucleotide sequence: TGTGCCACCAGCAGAGGCGGGGAGTGGCGTGCATCGGGTCCTGGCTACACCTTC.

The sample holds a few counts of this clone. In DNA form, the CDR3 reads TGTGCCAGCTCACCAGGACAAGGGTTGAATGAAAAACTGTTTTTT. Translating it yields CASSPGQGLNEKLFF. The gene calls are TRBV18 and TRBJ1-4; D may be TRBD1 (5 bases). CDR1 KGHSH and CDR2 LQKENI come from the germline V gene. The CDR3 has 15 amino acids. Between the trimmed V and J ends, which lost 2 bases and 5 bases, there was a span of 12 bases. The complete variable domain, with remaining parts taken from reference TRBV18 and TRBJ1-4, reads NAGVMQNPRHLVRRRGQEARLRCSPMKGHSHVYWYRQLPEEGLKFMVYLQKENIIDESGMPKERFSAEFPKEGPSILRIQQVVRGDSAAYFCASSPGQGLNEKLFFGSGTQLSVL.

The CDR3 sequence is CAWSWGGLSPLHF. Here the CDR3 DNA reads TGTGCCTGGAGTTGGGGAGGTCTTTCACCCCTCCACTTT. The V gene is TRBV30, the J gene TRBJ1-6, with no clear D. V was shortened by 2 bases and J by 9 bases, with 11 bases between the two germline ends. The CDR3 runs 13 residues. Germline V CDR1 and CDR2: GTSNPN, SVGIG (reference sequence). The whole variable domain, remainder taken from reference TRBV30 and TRBJ1-6, is SQTIHQWPATLVQPVGSPLSLECTVEGTSNPNLYWYRQAAGRGLQLLFYSVGIGQISSEVPQNLSASRPQDRQFILSSKKLLLSDSGFYLCAWSWGGLSPLHFGNGTRLTVT.

CDR3 DNA sequence: TGTGCCAGCAGCTTATGGGTAGGGGGCGGACCGGAGACCCAGTACTTC. Translation gives CASSLWVGGGPETQYF. This chain connects TRBV7-9 to TRBJ2-5, with 7 bases matching TRBD1. This CDR3 has 16 amino acids. The J segment lost 5 bases and the V segment lost 2 bases, leaving 11 bases of the junction unmatched. CDR1 SEHNR and CDR2 FQNEAQ come from the germline V gene (reference sequence).

The rearrangement uses TRBV11-2 and TRBJ1-6, with D possibly matching TRBD1 (5 bases). The CDR3 contains 14 residues. Germline-derived CDR1 and CDR2 are SGHAT and FQNNGV. V was pared by 5 bases and J by 4 bases, with 9 bases between. CDR3 sequence: CASSPRQYNSPLHF. CDR3 nucleotides: TGTGCCAGCAGCCCAAGACAGTATAATTCACCCCTCCACTTT.